The 15 T cell receptor beta chains presented below share a single source sample, sequenced in a study of T cell changes during pregnancy in multiple sclerosis. The data were produced by immunoSEQ multiplex PCR, yet TCRdb's version contains in-frame clones alone and is incomplete. This table has tens of thousands of clones, 75% to 95% appearing once. Sequences were derived from peripheral blood, sampled after pregnancy. Receptors originate from a female donor in good health, enrolled as a control in a pregnancy study.

This chain connects TRBV5-8 to TRBJ2-5, with 10 positions matching TRBD2. V dropped 5 bases and J dropped 1; count of bases not matched to a gene: 5. The germline CDR1 and CDR2 sequences are SGHTS and YDEGEE. The CDR3 contains 15 residues. The CDR3 sequence: CASSPSGRAQETQYF. In nucleotides, the CDR3 is TGTGCCAGCAGTCCAAGCGGGAGGGCCCAAGAGACCCAGTACTTC. The variable domain in full, with the rest retrieved from reference TRBV5-8 and TRBJ2-5, is EAGVTQSPTHLIKTRGQQATLRCSPISGHTSVYWYQQALGLGLQFLLWYDEGEERNRGNFPPRFSGRQFPNYSSELNVNALELEDSALYLCASSPSGRAQETQYFGPGTRLLVL.

The rearrangement links TRBV19 to TRBJ2-7, with 9 bases matching TRBD2. With V trimmed by 5 bases and J by 2 bases, 10 bases remained unmatched. CDR1 and CDR2 from the germline V gene are LNHDA and SQIVND (reference sequence). The CDR3 contains 16 residues. In nucleotides, the CDR3 is TGTGCCAGTAGTTCTTCTGTAGCGGGGGAGACCTACGAGCAGTACTTC. As protein: CASSSSVAGETYEQYF. The full variable domain, rest sourced from reference TRBV19 and TRBJ2-7, is DGGITQSPKYLFRKEGQNVTLSCEQNLNHDAMYWYRQDPGQGLRLIYYSQIVNDFQKGDIAEGYSVSREKKESFPLTVTSAQKNPTAFYLCASSSSVAGETYEQYFGPGTRLTVT.

The genes are TRBV27 and TRBJ2-7; TRBD2 aligns across 10 bases. Trimming took 1 base from V and 2 from J; bases not matched to a gene: 11. The CDR3 consists of 18 residues. CDR1 MNHEY and CDR2 SMNVEV come from the germline V gene (reference sequence). CDR3 protein: CASSLFSPGLAVTYEQYF. CDR3 DNA sequence: TGTGCCAGCAGTTTATTCAGCCCTGGACTAGCGGTTACCTACGAGCAGTACTTC.

Remarks on this clone: An end of the junction differs from the germline gene, which may be a read error. This chain uses TRBV30 with TRBJ2-3, with 7 bases identical to TRBD1. The CDR3 has 13 amino acids. Germline values: CDR1 GTSNPN, CDR2 SVGIG (reference sequence). The CDR3 bases are TGTGCCTGGAGTGTAGGGGGCACATATACGCAGTATTTT. The encoded protein is CAWSVGGTYTQYF.

The rearrangement uses TRBV6-6 and TRBJ1-2; no clear D gene. The V gene lost 7 bases and the J gene lost 8 bases, with 17 bases spanning the gap. Germline loops: CDR1 MNHNY, CDR2 SVGAGI (reference sequence). This CDR3 has 13 amino acids. CDR3 nucleotides: TGTGCCAGCAATAAAAGGAGGGCTTTGGGCTACACCTTC. It is translated as CASNKRRALGYTF.

This clone was seen just once. V is TRBV30 and J is TRBJ2-5, with TRBD2 matching over 13 bases. The CDR3 sequence is 16 residues long. Germline loops: CDR1 GTSNPN, CDR2 SVGIG (reference sequence). With V trimmed by 3 bases and J by 5 bases, 9 bases remained unmatched. The DNA of the CDR3 is TGTGCCTGGAGGGGACGGGGACTAGCGGGAATGGAGACCCAGTACTTC. This gives the protein CAWRGRGLAGMETQYF.

The V and J genes are TRBV4-1 and TRBJ2-2; TRBD1 aligns across 8 bases. V was pared by 10 bases and J by 1 base, with 2 bases of the junction left unmatched. CDR1 and CDR2 from the germline V gene are MGHRA and YSYEKL. The CDR3 covers 13 residues. CDR3 bases: TGCGCCACGGGACAGGTGAACACCGGGGAGCTGTTTTTT. The encoded protein is CATGQVNTGELFF.

V usage is TRBV7-2 and J usage is TRBJ2-5, with D maybe TRBD2 (6 bases). The CDR3 loop spans 19 amino acids. Trimming cost V 5 bases and J 2 bases, with 27 bases left between them. The germline CDR1 and CDR2 sequences are SGHTA and FQGNSA. The CDR3 here is CASSIQPRRAGRPQETQYF. The CDR3 DNA reads TGTGCCAGCAGCATACAACCGAGGAGGGCAGGGAGGCCTCAAGAGACCCAGTACTTC.

V is TRBV2 and J is TRBJ2-5; 9 bases are shared with TRBD2. This CDR3 comprises 15 residues. Germline V gives CDR1 SNHLY, CDR2 FYNNEI. The V gene end was trimmed by 4 bases and the J gene end by 4 bases; junction bases not matched to a gene: 7. CDR3 protein: CASSGAGGIRETQYF. The CDR3 nucleotides are TGTGCCAGCAGTGGGGCGGGAGGGATAAGAGAGACCCAGTACTTC.

The genes are TRBV7-9 and TRBJ2-5; D is ambiguous. The CDR3 loop spans 13 amino acids. Germline assignment: CDR1 SEHNR and CDR2 FQNEAQ (reference sequence). V was clipped by 4 bases and J by 1 base, with 7 bases between them. CDR3 DNA sequence: TGTGCCAGCAGCTCGAGAGGCCAAGAGACCCAGTACTTC. The encoded protein is CASSSRGQETQYF.

V usage is TRBV6-1 and J usage is TRBJ2-7; D may be TRBD1 (5 bases). Trimming stripped 0 bases from V and 0 bases from J, with 9 bases between. This CDR3 comprises 15 residues. CDR1 and CDR2 (germline): MNHNS, SASEGT. CDR3 sequence: CASSEAHGASYEQYF. For the CDR3, the DNA is TGTGCCAGCAGTGAAGCGCATGGGGCCTCCTACGAGCAGTACTTC.

The rearrangement links TRBV5-1 to TRBJ1-5; TRBD1 matches 7 bases. This CDR3 spans 14 amino acids. The V segment lost 4 bases and the J segment 9 bases; nucleotides outside the gene matches: 10. Germline V gene lookup returns CDR1 SGHRS and CDR2 YFSETQ. CDR3 sequence reads: CASSAGQSSSPQHF. In nucleotides, the CDR3 is TGCGCCAGCAGCGCGGGACAGTCCTCTTCGCCCCAGCATTTT.

The rearrangement joins TRBV11-3 to TRBJ2-1, with 9 nucleotides matching TRBD2. Unmatched junction bases numbered 7, after V lost 3 bases and J lost 7 bases. The CDR3 consists of 15 residues. In germline, CDR1 is SGHNT, CDR2 YENEEA. The CDR3 region is CASSFGGRAGNEQFF. The DNA of the CDR3 is TGTGCCAGCAGCTTCGGCGGGAGGGCGGGAAATGAGCAGTTCTTC.

V gene TRBV11-1 combines with J gene TRBJ1-2; TRBD1 agrees at 7 bases. Germline CDR1 is SGHAT and CDR2 is FQDESV (reference sequence). The length of the CDR3 is 14 residues. V shed 5 bases, J shed 4 bases, and the junction held 7 bases outside the gene matches. The chain's CDR3 is CASSLQGPTYGYTF. The CDR3 coding sequence is TGTGCCAGCAGCCTACAGGGGCCCACCTATGGCTACACCTTC.

This clone has only a few counts. This rearrangement joins TRBV18 to TRBJ1-2, with 10 nucleotides matching TRBD1. The CDR3 is made up of 13 amino acids. V shed 3 bases, J shed 14 bases, and the junction held 9 bases outside the gene matches. Germline values: CDR1 KGHSH, CDR2 LQKENI. In DNA form, the CDR3 reads TGTGCCAGCTCACCGTCCCGGGACAGGGGAGAGACCTTC. The encoded protein is CASSPSRDRGETF.